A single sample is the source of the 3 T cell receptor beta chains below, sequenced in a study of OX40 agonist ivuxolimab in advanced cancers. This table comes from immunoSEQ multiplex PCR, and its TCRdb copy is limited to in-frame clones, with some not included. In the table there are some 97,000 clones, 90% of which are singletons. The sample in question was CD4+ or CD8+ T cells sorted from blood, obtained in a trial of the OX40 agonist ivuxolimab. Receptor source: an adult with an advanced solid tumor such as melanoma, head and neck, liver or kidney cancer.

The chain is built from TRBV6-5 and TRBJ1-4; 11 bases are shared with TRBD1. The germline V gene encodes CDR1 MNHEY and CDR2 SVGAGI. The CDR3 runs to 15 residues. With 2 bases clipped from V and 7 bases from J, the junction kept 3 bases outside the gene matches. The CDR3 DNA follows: TGTGCCAGCAGTTACGCCGGGACAGGGGGTGAAAAACTGTTTTTT. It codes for CASSYAGTGGEKLFF.

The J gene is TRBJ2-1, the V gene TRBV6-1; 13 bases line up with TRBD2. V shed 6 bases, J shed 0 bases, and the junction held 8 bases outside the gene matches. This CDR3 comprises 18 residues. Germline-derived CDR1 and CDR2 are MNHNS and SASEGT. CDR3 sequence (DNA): TGTGCCAGCAGGGAACTAGCGGGAGGGCCGAGCTCCTACAATGAGCAGTTCTTC. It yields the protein CASRELAGGPSSYNEQFF.

Here the CDR3 reads CASSVGGADEQYF. CDR3 bases: TGTGCCAGCAGCGTAGGCGGGGCGGACGAGCAGTACTTC. This chain joins TRBV9 and TRBJ2-7; tentatively, D is TRBD2 (6 bases). CDR3 length: 13 amino acids. From germline, CDR1 is SGDLS and CDR2 YYNGEE. Deletions cut 0 bases from V and 5 bases from J, with 9 bases between.